A single sample is the source of the 22 T cell receptor beta chains below, sequenced in a study of cytomegalovirus exposure and HLA in healthy donors. Profiling relied on immunoSEQ multiplex PCR, and the TCRdb table lists in-frame clones only, not all of them. The profile shows roughly 150,000 clones, around 81% of them singletons. Material for sequencing was PBMCs. These receptor sequences come from a young man in good health and CMV-seropositive.

The V and J genes are TRBV7-2 and TRBJ1-2; D unclear. Trimming removed 2 bases from V and 8 bases from J, with 15 bases in between. Germline lookup yields CDR1 SGHTA and CDR2 FQGNSA. The CDR3 sequence is 14 residues long. The CDR3 nucleotides read TGTGCCAGCAGCTTACAAAACCTCCAGAGGGGCTACACCTTC. It specifies CASSLQNLQRGYTF.

The J gene is TRBJ1-3, the V gene TRBV9; 7 nucleotides match TRBD1. The CDR3 extends over 13 amino acids. V was pared by 4 bases and J by 13 bases, with 11 bases of the junction left unmatched. Per germline, CDR1 SGDLS and CDR2 YYNGEE. The DNA of the CDR3 is TGTGCCAGCAGCACGGGGCAGGGGACAGCAATATATTTT. Protein product: CASSTGQGTAIYF.

The rearrangement uses TRBV7-2 and TRBJ2-4; 9 nucleotides align to TRBD2. CDR3 length: 16 residues. J lost 3 bases, V lost 4 bases, and 7 bases had no gene match. The germline gives CDR1 SGHTA, CDR2 FQGNSA. CDR3 residues: CASSSPSGGLKNIQYF. In DNA, the CDR3 is TGTGCCAGCAGCTCTCCCAGCGGGGGGCTCAAAAACATTCAGTACTTC.

The chain is built from TRBV7-9 and TRBJ2-7; D perhaps matches TRBD1 (6 bases). Germline CDR1 is SEHNR and CDR2 is FQNEAQ (reference sequence). Between the trimmed V and J ends, which lost 5 bases and 9 bases, there was a span of 17 bases. The CDR3 covers 13 residues. CDR3: CASSRGDNPGQYF. CDR3 bases: TGTGCCAGCAGCCGAGGGGACAACCCTGGGCAGTACTTC.

The genes are TRBV10-2 and TRBJ1-4, with 9 bases lining up with TRBD1. V lost 3 bases and J lost 7; bases outside the gene matches: 21. This CDR3 is 20 amino acids long. Germline-derived CDR1 and CDR2 are WSHSY and SAAADI. The CDR3 sequence is CASSDHHAGTGFPRGEKLFF. DNA of the CDR3: TGCGCCAGCAGTGACCATCATGCGGGGACAGGGTTCCCCCGAGGTGAAAAACTGTTTTTT.

This clone was seen a handful of times. Other DNA variants within this sample encode the same CDR3. The rearrangement uses TRBV11-2 and TRBJ2-2; a possible D gene is TRBD2 (6 bases). The ends were cut back, 3 bases at V and 2 bases at J, with 7 bases in the middle. Germline loops: CDR1 SGHAT, CDR2 FQNNGV. CDR3 size: 14 residues. The CDR3 reads CASSLDYNTGELFF. The DNA of the CDR3 is TGTGCCAGCAGCTTGGACTACAACACCGGGGAGCTGTTTTTT.

The chain recombines TRBV5-1 with TRBJ1-1; the D is unclear. V was trimmed by 0 bases and J by 4 bases, leaving 7 bases between them. Germline CDR1 SGHRS, CDR2 YFSETQ. There are 13 residues in the CDR3. CDR3 nucleotide sequence: TGCGCCAGCAGCTTGGGTCAGGTCACTGAAGCTTTCTTT. This sequence encodes CASSLGQVTEAFF. Full variable domain (rest looked up from reference TRBV5-1 and TRBJ1-1): KAGVTQTPRYLIKTRGQQVTLSCSPISGHRSVSWYQQTPGQGLQFLFEYFSETQRNKGNFPGRFSGRQFSNSRSEMNVSTLELGDSALYLCASSLGQVTEAFFGQGTRLTVV.

V and J are TRBV6-5 and TRBJ1-5; D ambiguous. The length of the CDR3 is 14 residues. Between the trimmed V and J ends, which lost 0 bases and 9 bases, there was a span of 12 bases. Germline CDR1 MNHEY, CDR2 SVGAGI. The CDR3 DNA sequence: TGTGCCAGCAGTTACTCGAGTGGTGGCGGGCCCCAGCATTTT. This codes for CASSYSSGGGPQHF.

This clone was detected only once. The CDR3 reads CASSKALGDRVNEQYF. For the CDR3, the DNA is TGTGCCAGCAGCAAAGCGCTGGGGGACAGGGTCAACGAGCAGTACTTC. The V call is TRBV21-1, the J call TRBJ2-7; no check of the table's D call, TRBD1, against the DNA was made. TRBV21-1 is tagged as a pseudogene. The CDR3 contains 16 residues.

This clone was picked up one time. The chain couples TRBV2 to TRBJ1-2; TRBD1 is a possible D gene (5 bases). The germline V and J ends were trimmed by 6 bases and 4 bases, with 9 bases remaining between them. Germline loops: CDR1 SNHLY, CDR2 FYNNEI. This CDR3 is 12 amino acids long. CDR3 sequence reads: CASRTDVYGYTF. The CDR3 DNA reads as TGTGCCAGCAGGACAGACGTCTATGGCTACACCTTC.

The J gene is TRBJ1-2, the V gene TRBV5-5; D not resolved. The germline V gene encodes CDR1 SGHKS and CDR2 YYEKEE (reference sequence). Trimming cost V 0 bases and J 1 base, with 7 bases left between them. The CDR3 runs 14 residues. This CDR3 reads CASSLGRDNYGYTF. The CDR3 region has the DNA TGTGCCAGCAGCTTGGGCCGGGATAACTATGGCTACACCTTC.

CDR3 amino acids: CASSMGQSEAFF. CDR3 DNA: TGTGCCAGTAGTATGGGACAGAGTGAAGCTTTCTTT. The rearrangement uses TRBV19 and TRBJ1-1; 7 nucleotides line up with TRBD1. In germline, CDR1 is LNHDA, CDR2 SQIVND (reference sequence). The CDR3 length is 12 residues. After removal of 3 bases from V and 7 bases from J, the junction contained 2 bases not matched to a gene. Based on the CDR3 plus reference TRBV19 and TRBJ1-1, the full variable domain is DGGITQSPKYLFRKEGQNVTLSCEQNLNHDAMYWYRQDPGQGLRLIYYSQIVNDFQKGDIAEGYSVSREKKESFPLTVTSAQKNPTAFYLCASSMGQSEAFFGQGTRLTVV.

The genes are TRBV10-3 and TRBJ2-5; TRBD2 matches at 7 bases. The V and J ends lost 7 bases and 3 bases, in that order; junction bases with no gene match: 5. The length of the CDR3 is 13 residues. Germline V CDR1 and CDR2: ENHRY, SYGVKD. CDR3 protein: CAIKPSGEETQYF. In DNA form, the CDR3 reads TGTGCCATCAAACCGAGCGGGGAAGAGACCCAGTACTTC.

V usage is TRBV6-1 and J usage is TRBJ2-7; TRBD1 matches at 7 bases. Looked up from germline, CDR1 is MNHNS and CDR2 is SASEGT. This CDR3 is 12 amino acids long. The V segment lost 6 bases and the J segment 4 bases; nucleotides outside the gene matches: 3. CDR3 in DNA: TGTGCCAGCAGACAGGGGACGTACGAGCAGTACTTC. Translation gives CASRQGTYEQYF.

This chain joins TRBV7-2 and TRBJ2-1; TRBD2 matches 11 bases. CDR1 and CDR2 (germline): SGHTA, FQGNSA. CDR3 size: 16 residues. Trimming removed 3 bases from V and 10 bases from J; junction bases left unmatched: 11. The CDR3 sequence is CASSLANSGGAREQFF. The CDR3 region has the DNA TGTGCCAGCAGCTTGGCGAATAGCGGGGGGGCGCGGGAGCAGTTCTTC. The full variable domain, rest sourced from reference TRBV7-2 and TRBJ2-1, is GAGVSQSPSNKVTEKGKDVELRCDPISGHTALYWYRQSLGQGLEFLIYFQGNSAPDKSGLPSDRFSAERTGGSVSTLTIQRTQQEDSAVYLCASSLANSGGAREQFFGPGTRLTVL.

The rearrangement joins TRBV7-2 to TRBJ2-3, with D uncertain. The CDR3 covers 12 residues. Germline CDR1 and CDR2: SGHTA and FQGNSA. The V gene lost 5 bases and the J gene lost 2 bases, with 5 bases spanning the gap. This chain's CDR3 is CASSPFTDTQYF. The CDR3 bases are TGTGCCAGCAGCCCGTTCACAGATACGCAGTATTTT.

CDR3 bases: TGTGCCAGCAGCTTAGTCGACGAGCAGTACTTC. Protein sequence: CASSLVDEQYF. This chain uses TRBV11-2 with TRBJ2-7; the D is unclear. Germline V gene data show CDR1 as SGHAT and CDR2 as FQNNGV. There are 11 residues in the CDR3. V was pared by 1 base and J by 5 bases, with 3 bases between.

The rearrangement joins TRBV27 to TRBJ2-2, with D perhaps TRBD2 (6 bases). V was shortened by 3 bases and J by 3 bases, with 14 bases between the two germline ends. The CDR3 sequence is 16 residues long. The germline V gene has CDR1 MNHEY and CDR2 SMNVEV (reference sequence). Written as DNA, the CDR3 is TGTGCCAGCAGTTTCGCGCGGGGAAGGTACACCGGGGAGCTGTTTTTT. Its translation: CASSFARGRYTGELFF.

This clone was seen once. The chain's CDR3 is CASSLGGGHGETQYF. The CDR3 DNA is TGCGCCAGCAGCTTGGGAGGGGGCCATGGGGAGACCCAGTACTTC. V usage is TRBV5-1 and J usage is TRBJ2-5; 7 bases are shared with TRBD1. CDR1 SGHRS and CDR2 YFSETQ come from the germline V gene. V trimming: 0 bases; J trimming: 5 bases; junction bases outside the gene matches: 7. CDR3 length: 15 residues.

The rearrangement links TRBV29-1 to TRBJ2-1, with TRBD1 matching 8 bases. With V trimmed by 4 bases and J by 7 bases, 9 bases remained unmatched. CDR3 length: 14 residues. Germline V gene sequence: CDR1 SQVTM, CDR2 ANQGSEA. The DNA of the CDR3 is TGCAGCGTTGGGACAGGGCGATCCTTTAATGAGCAGTTCTTC. Translation gives CSVGTGRSFNEQFF.

The V gene is TRBV19, the J gene TRBJ2-3; 10 nucleotides align to TRBD1. Unmatched junction bases numbered 10, after V lost 10 bases and J lost 3 bases. Germline-derived CDR1 and CDR2 are LNHDA and SQIVND (reference sequence). This CDR3 region has 15 residues. CDR3 loop: CAISGTGASTDTQYF. CDR3 DNA sequence: TGTGCCATTTCCGGGACAGGGGCATCGACAGATACGCAGTATTTT.

The chain carries TRBV18 and TRBJ2-5; possibly TRBD1 for D (5 bases). V lost 8 bases and J 1 base, leaving 17 bases between the germline ends. The germline CDR1 and CDR2 sequences are KGHSH and LQKENI. This CDR3 has 15 residues. The CDR3 protein is CASPPSRGLQETQYF. For the CDR3, the DNA is TGTGCCAGCCCCCCCTCTAGGGGCCTCCAAGAGACCCAGTACTTC. Full variable domain (rest looked up from reference TRBV18 and TRBJ2-5): NAGVMQNPRHLVRRRGQEARLRCSPMKGHSHVYWYRQLPEEGLKFMVYLQKENIIDESGMPKERFSAEFPKEGPSILRIQQVVRGDSAAYFCASPPSRGLQETQYFGPGTRLLVL.